The sequence of this T cell receptor beta chain was determined in a study of cytomegalovirus exposure and HLA in healthy donors. The CDR3 has 14 amino acids. In germline, CDR1 is SQVTM, CDR2 ANQGSEA. V gave up 8 bases and J gave up 2 bases, with 16 bases separating them. Primers for the PCR totalled 60 Vbeta and 13 Jbeta. Sequenced by immunoSEQ multiplex PCR; TCRdb stores in-frame clones only, minus some. The sample has some 120,000 clones, around 77% seen once. The source is a man in his forties in good health and CMV-seropositive. The sample taken for sequencing was PBMCs. The chain is built from TRBV29-1 and TRBJ2-1, with D perhaps matching TRBD2 (5 bases). CDR3 coding DNA: TGCAGCTTGGAAGACCGGGGAGCCTACAATGAGCAGTTCTTC. Amino acids: CSLEDRGAYNEQFF.